This entry features one T cell receptor beta chain sequence. Genomic DNA was the PCR template. Amplification of the beta chain CDR3 used 30 forward and 13 reverse multiplex primers. TCRdb re-derived calls from the multiplex PCR reads in MiXCR, one entry per CDR3 protein. Among some 250,000 distinct CDR3 sequences listed, around 50% were seen once. This sample is part of a study of type 1 and type 2 diabetes patients. From germline, CDR1 is LNHDA and CDR2 SQIVND (reference sequence). The CDR3 spans 13 residues. The germline V and J ends were trimmed by 6 bases and 1 base, with 7 bases remaining between them.

Sequenced input: peripheral blood mononuclear cells (PBMCs). The receptor comes from a man aged 18-30 years with type 2 diabetes. The V and J genes are TRBV19 and TRBJ1-5; D gene unclear. CDR3 loop: CASRGSSNQPQHF. In nucleotides, the CDR3 is TGTGCCAGTAGAGGAAGCAGCAATCAGCCCCAGCATTTT.